These T cell receptor beta chains were read from a single sample in a study of T cell responses to AZD1222 COVID-19 vaccine. The assay was immunoSEQ multiplex PCR, and TCRdb's table has in-frame clones only and misses some. In the table there are roughly 110,000 clones, about nine tenths of which are singletons. Sequencing used peripheral blood, obtained 28 days after the second AZD1222 dose. The receptors shown here come from an adult who received the AZD1222 COVID-19 vaccine. Each CDR3 is given with its conserved first and last residue. The D gene is left open where the match is weak. A row's size may be missing; if present it is once, few, many or a size class.

TRBV29-1	NA	14	TRBJ2-3	NA	TGCAGCGTCTGTATTCCAAGGGGCACAGATACGCAGTATTTT	CSVCIPRGTDTQYF
TRBV5-1	NA	14	TRBJ2-1	NA	TGCGCCAGCAGCGTGACAGGCGATAGGAATGAGCAGTTCTTC	CASSVTGDRNEQFF
TRBV30	TRBD2	15	TRBJ2-3	few	TGTGCCTGGAGTGTACCCAGCGGGGGGGCCGATACGCAGTATTTT	CAWSVPSGGADTQYF
TRBV28	NA	15	TRBJ1-4	NA	TGTGCCAGCAGTTTTCTAGGGACAAAAGGTGAAAAACTGTTTTTT	CASSFLGTKGEKLFF
TRBV6-5	NA	14	TRBJ1-5	NA	TGTGCCAGCAGCGCAGCTACAGGTTATCAGCCCCAGCATTTT	CASSAATGYQPQHF
TRBV5-1	TRBD2	15	TRBJ2-2	NA	TGCGCCAGCAGCTTAGCGGGAGGGAGCACCGGGGAGCTGTTTTTT	CASSLAGGSTGELFF
TRBV19	TRBD1	14	TRBJ1-3	medium-sized	TGTGCCAGTAGTATCGACAGGGCTGGAAACACCATATATTTT	CASSIDRAGNTIYF
TRBV24-1	NA	15	TRBJ2-7	NA	TGTGCCACCAGTGCCCTCGACGGGGGGCGAGACGAGCAGTACTTC	CATSALDGGRDEQYF
TRBV5-1	TRBD1	12	TRBJ2-5	once	TGCGCCAGCAGGAGGGGGCGCGAGACCCAGTACTTC	CASRRGRETQYF
TRBV5-1	NA	16	TRBJ1-3	NA	TGCGCCAGCAGCTTGGCTGCAGGTTACTCTGGAAACACCATATATTTT	CASSLAAGYSGNTIYF
TRBV6-6	TRBD1	13	TRBJ2-7	NA	TGTGCCAGCAGGGGACAGAAAGACTACGAGCAGTACTTC	CASRGQKDYEQYF
TRBV30	TRBD1	15	TRBJ1-1	few	TGTGCCTGGAGTCCTCAGACAGGGGGAAGCACTGAAGCTTTCTTT	CAWSPQTGGSTEAFF
TRBV5-4	NA	15	TRBJ2-7	NA	TGTGCCAGCAGCGCGGACGGTTTTGGGACCTACGAGCAGTACTTC	CASSADGFGTYEQYF
TRBV12-5	NA	13	TRBJ2-1	NA	TGTGCTAGTGGTTTGGGCAGGGACAATGAGCAGTTCTTC	CASGLGRDNEQFF
TRBV5-4	TRBD2	16	TRBJ2-7	NA	TGTGCCAGCAGCCCCAGCGGGGGGGGAATATCCTACGAGCAGTACTTC	CASSPSGGGISYEQYF
TRBV11-3	NA	13	TRBJ1-1	NA	TGTGCCAGCAGCTTAGGAGGAGGCGCTGAAGCTTTCTTT	CASSLGGGAEAFF
TRBV27	NA	15	TRBJ1-3	NA	TGTGCCAGCAGTTTATTAAGGGGCGCTGGAAACACCATATATTTT	CASSLLRGAGNTIYF
TRBV19	TRBD1	16	TRBJ1-5	NA	TGTGCCAGTAGTATTCCCAGGGGGGGGAGCCGGCAGCCCCAGCATTTT	CASSIPRGGSRQPQHF
TRBV11-2	NA	14	TRBJ1-2	NA	TGTGCCAGCAGCTCCCTCGGGGTTAACTATGGCTACACCTTC	CASSSLGVNYGYTF
TRBV5-6	NA	14	TRBJ1-2	NA	TGTGCCAGCAGCCCGGGGATCTTAAACTATGGCTACACCTTC	CASSPGILNYGYTF
TRBV27	NA	13	TRBJ2-5	NA	NA	CASSFGSGETQYF
TRBV5-1	NA	15	TRBJ2-3	NA	TGCGCCAGCAGCCGCTTCGCCGGGAGAGAAGATACGCAGTATTTT	CASSRFAGREDTQYF
TRBV9	NA	13	TRBJ2-7	NA	TGTGCCAGCAGCGTAGGGCTTAACTACGAGCAGTACTTC	CASSVGLNYEQYF
TRBV5-1	NA	17	TRBJ1-1	NA	TGCGCCAGCAGCTTGGGAGGGCTGGGGGGCTGGGACACTGAAGCTTTCTTT	CASSLGGLGGWDTEAFF
TRBV5-1	NA	12	TRBJ1-2	once	TGCGCCAGCAGCCCGACAGGAGATGGCTACACCTTC	CASSPTGDGYTF
TRBV11-2	NA	14	TRBJ2-1	NA	TGTGCCACTAAACAGGAATTCTCCTACAATGAGCAGTTCTTC	CATKQEFSYNEQFF
TRBV20-1	NA	11	TRBJ2-1	NA	TGCAGTGCTGGGACAAACAATGAGCAGTTCTTC	CSAGTNNEQFF
TRBV15	TRBD1	13	TRBJ1-2	NA	TGTGCCACCAGCATTGGACAGGGAAGAGGCTACACCTTC	CATSIGQGRGYTF
TRBV5-1	NA	12	TRBJ2-7	NA	TGCGCCAGCAGCTGGGGTCCTCCCGAGCAGTACTTC	CASSWGPPEQYF
TRBV5-1	NA	16	TRBJ1-3	NA	TGCGCCAGCAGCGAGGGGGTGATACTCTCTGGAAACACCATATATTTT	CASSEGVILSGNTIYF
TRBV5-4	TRBD1	14	TRBJ1-1	NA	TGTGCCAGCAGCTCCCAACAGGGGAGAACTGAAGCTTTCTTT	CASSSQQGRTEAFF
TRBV16	TRBD1	21	TRBJ1-3	NA	TGTGCCAGCAGCCATACGACCAGTGACAGGGGGCATACGAGCTCTGGAAACACCATATATTTT	CASSHTTSDRGHTSSGNTIYF
TRBV5-6	NA	13	TRBJ1-3	NA	TGTGCCAGCAGCTTGTGGTCAGGAAACACCATATATTTT	CASSLWSGNTIYF
TRBV10-1	NA	13	TRBJ2-2	NA	TGCGCCAGCAGCCTTGACGGGGCAGGGGAGCTGTTTTTT	CASSLDGAGELFF
TRBV4-1	TRBD1	16	TRBJ1-5	NA	TGCGCCAGCAGCCAGTCCGGGACAGGGGATAATCAGCCCCAGCATTTT	CASSQSGTGDNQPQHF
TRBV29-1	NA	11	TRBJ2-2	NA	TGCAGCGTTGCAGCGCCCGGGGAGCTGTTTTTT	CSVAAPGELFF
TRBV11-3	NA	12	TRBJ2-1	NA	TGTGCCAGCAGCTTAGGCCGGGATGAGCAGTTCTTC	CASSLGRDEQFF
TRBV19	TRBD1	16	TRBJ2-3	NA	TGTGCCAGTACGGTCTCTCGGGACAGGGTTGGCAATACGCAGTATTTT	CASTVSRDRVGNTQYF
TRBV4-1	NA	15	TRBJ1-1	NA	TGCGCCAGCAGCCACTACAGGGATGGAGGCACTGAAGCTTTCTTT	CASSHYRDGGTEAFF
TRBV11-3	NA	16	TRBJ1-2	NA	TGTGCCAGCATCACCTCCTCGAGGGACGGAAGAAATGGCTACACCTTC	CASITSSRDGRNGYTF
TRBV2	NA	13	TRBJ1-1	NA	TGTGCCAGCCCGGGACTCCAGGACACTGAAGCTTTCTTT	CASPGLQDTEAFF
TRBV19	TRBD1	15	TRBJ1-2	NA	TGTGCCAGTAGTACCCCCGGGACAGGGGGTGAGGGCTACACCTTC	CASSTPGTGGEGYTF
TRBV5-4	NA	14	TRBJ2-5	NA	TGTGCCAGCAGGATGGGACTTAGCCAAGAGACCCAGTACTTC	CASRMGLSQETQYF
TRBV6-2/TRBV6-3	NA	14	TRBJ2-7	NA	TGTGCCAGCAGTTACAAGTGGGAAGGAGACGAGCAGTACTTC	CASSYKWEGDEQYF
TRBV7-9	TRBD2	15	TRBJ2-1	few	TGTGCCAGCAGCTTGGATCTAGCGGGCGACAATGAGCAGTTCTTC	CASSLDLAGDNEQFF
TRBV30	NA	14	TRBJ1-1	NA	TGTGCCTGGGCCCATCGGGACCGCAACACTGAAGCTTTCTTT	CAWAHRDRNTEAFF
TRBV10-3	NA	15	TRBJ1-5	few	TGTGCCATCAGTGAAGGGCAGGGTGTTGATCAGCCCCAGCATTTT	CAISEGQGVDQPQHF
TRBV6-5	TRBD1	14	TRBJ2-7	NA	TGTGCCAGCAGGACGGACAGGGCCACCTACGAGCAGTACTTC	CASRTDRATYEQYF
TRBV5-1	TRBD1	13	TRBJ1-2	NA	TGCGCCAGCAGCCAGACAGGGGACTATGGCTACACCTTC	CASSQTGDYGYTF
TRBV18	TRBD1	17	TRBJ1-2	NA	TGTGCCAGCTCATTAAATATAGACAGGGGTGAGAACTATGGCTACACCTTC	CASSLNIDRGENYGYTF
TRBV5-6	NA	15	TRBJ2-7	NA	TGTGCCAGCCTGGGACTTATAAACGTATCCTACGAGCAGTACTTC	CASLGLINVSYEQYF
TRBV12-5	NA	14	TRBJ2-7	NA	TGTGCTAGTGGCCGAAGGGGAAGCCTCTACGAGCAGTACTTC	CASGRRGSLYEQYF
TRBV4-1	TRBD1	16	TRBJ2-7	once	TGCGCCAGCAGCCAGCTGCCAGGGACAGCGGCTCTCGAGCAGTACTTC	CASSQLPGTAALEQYF
TRBV19	NA	15	TRBJ1-4	NA	TGTGCCAGTAGTGGGTTGGCGGCAACTAATGAAAAACTGTTTTTT	CASSGLAATNEKLFF